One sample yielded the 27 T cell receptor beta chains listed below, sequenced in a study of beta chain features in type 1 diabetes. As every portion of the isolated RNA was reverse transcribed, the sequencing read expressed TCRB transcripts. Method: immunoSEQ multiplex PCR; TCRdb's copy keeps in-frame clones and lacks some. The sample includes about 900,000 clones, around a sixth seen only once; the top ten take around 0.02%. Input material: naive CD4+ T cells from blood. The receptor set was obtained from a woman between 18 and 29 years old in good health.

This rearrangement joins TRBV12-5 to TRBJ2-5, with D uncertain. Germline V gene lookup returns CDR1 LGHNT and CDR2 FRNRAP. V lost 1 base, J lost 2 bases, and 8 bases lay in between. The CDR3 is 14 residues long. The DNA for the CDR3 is TGTGCTAGTGGTTTGGGGCCAGCTCAAGAGACCCAGTACTTC. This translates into CASGLGPAQETQYF.

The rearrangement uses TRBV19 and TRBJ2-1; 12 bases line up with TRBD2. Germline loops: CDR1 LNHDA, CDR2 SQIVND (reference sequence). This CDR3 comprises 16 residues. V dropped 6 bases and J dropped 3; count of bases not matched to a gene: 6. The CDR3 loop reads CASSDGLAGFYNEQFF. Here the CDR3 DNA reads TGTGCCAGTAGCGACGGACTAGCGGGATTCTACAATGAGCAGTTCTTC.

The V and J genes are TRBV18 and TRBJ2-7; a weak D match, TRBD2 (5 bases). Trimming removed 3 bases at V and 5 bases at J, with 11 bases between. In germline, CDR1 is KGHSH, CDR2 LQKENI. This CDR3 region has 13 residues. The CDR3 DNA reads TGTGCCAGCTCACCCTTATTGGAGGACGAGCAGTACTTC. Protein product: CASSPLLEDEQYF.

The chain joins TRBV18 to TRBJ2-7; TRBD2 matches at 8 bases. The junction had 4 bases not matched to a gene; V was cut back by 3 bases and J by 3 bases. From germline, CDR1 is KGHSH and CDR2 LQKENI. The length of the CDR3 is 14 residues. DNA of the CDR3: TGTGCCAGCTCACCTCTCGGGAGGGGCTACGAGCAGTACTTC. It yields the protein CASSPLGRGYEQYF. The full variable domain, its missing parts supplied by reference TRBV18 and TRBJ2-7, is NAGVMQNPRHLVRRRGQEARLRCSPMKGHSHVYWYRQLPEEGLKFMVYLQKENIIDESGMPKERFSAEFPKEGPSILRIQQVVRGDSAAYFCASSPLGRGYEQYFGPGTRLTVT.

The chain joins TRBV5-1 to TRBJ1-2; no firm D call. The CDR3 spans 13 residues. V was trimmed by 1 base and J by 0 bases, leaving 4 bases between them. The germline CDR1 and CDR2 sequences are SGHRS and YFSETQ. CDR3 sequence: CASSLNTNYGYTF. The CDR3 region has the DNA TGCGCCAGCAGCTTGAACACTAACTATGGCTACACCTTC.

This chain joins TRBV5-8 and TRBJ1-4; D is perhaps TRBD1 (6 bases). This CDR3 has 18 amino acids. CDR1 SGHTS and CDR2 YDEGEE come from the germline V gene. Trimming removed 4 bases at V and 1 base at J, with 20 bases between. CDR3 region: CASSPLEGVRLTNEKLFF. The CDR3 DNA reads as TGTGCCAGCAGCCCTCTTGAGGGGGTCCGTTTAACTAATGAAAAACTGTTTTTT.

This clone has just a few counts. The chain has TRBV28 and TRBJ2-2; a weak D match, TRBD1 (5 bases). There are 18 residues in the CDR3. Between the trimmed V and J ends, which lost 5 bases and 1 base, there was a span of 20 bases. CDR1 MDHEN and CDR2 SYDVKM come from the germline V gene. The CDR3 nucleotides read TGTGCCAGCAGTGTGGGGTCGTGGGGCAGGAAGAACACCGGGGAGCTGTTTTTT. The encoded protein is CASSVGSWGRKNTGELFF. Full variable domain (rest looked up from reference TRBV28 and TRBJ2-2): DVKVTQSSRYLVKRTGEKVFLECVQDMDHENMFWYRQDPGLGLRLIYFSYDVKMKEKGDIPEGYSVSREKKERFSLILESASTNQTSMYLCASSVGSWGRKNTGELFFGEGSRLTVL.

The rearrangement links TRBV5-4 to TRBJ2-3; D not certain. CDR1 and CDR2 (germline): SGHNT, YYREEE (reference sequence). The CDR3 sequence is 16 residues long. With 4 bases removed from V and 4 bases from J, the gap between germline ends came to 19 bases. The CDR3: CASSPHPPDRSDTQYF. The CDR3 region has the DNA TGTGCCAGCAGCCCCCACCCCCCGGATAGGTCAGATACGCAGTATTTT.

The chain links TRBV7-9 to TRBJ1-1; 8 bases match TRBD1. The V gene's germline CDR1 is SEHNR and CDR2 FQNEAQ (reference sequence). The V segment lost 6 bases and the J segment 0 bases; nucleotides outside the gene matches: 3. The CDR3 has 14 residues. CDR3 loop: CASRRTGLNTEAFF. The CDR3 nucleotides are TGTGCCAGCAGGAGGACAGGGCTGAACACTGAAGCTTTCTTT.

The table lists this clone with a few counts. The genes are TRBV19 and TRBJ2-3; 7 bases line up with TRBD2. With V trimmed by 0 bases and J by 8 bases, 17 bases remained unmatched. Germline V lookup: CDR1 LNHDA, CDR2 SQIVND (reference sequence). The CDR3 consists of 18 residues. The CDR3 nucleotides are TGTGCCAGTAGTATAGAGGTTCGTCGGGACTACCCGATTTCTACGCAGTATTTT. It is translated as CASSIEVRRDYPISTQYF.

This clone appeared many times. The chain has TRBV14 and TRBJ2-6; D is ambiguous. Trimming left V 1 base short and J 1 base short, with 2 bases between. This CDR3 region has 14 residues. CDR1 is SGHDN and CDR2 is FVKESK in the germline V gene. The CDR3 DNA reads TGTGCCAGCAGCCAAGCTTCTGGGGCCAACGTCCTGACTTTC. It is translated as CASSQASGANVLTF.

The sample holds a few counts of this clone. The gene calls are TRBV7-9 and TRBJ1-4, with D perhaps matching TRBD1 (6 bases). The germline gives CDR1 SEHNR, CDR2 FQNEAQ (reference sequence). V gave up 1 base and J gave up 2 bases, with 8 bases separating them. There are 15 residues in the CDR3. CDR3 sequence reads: CASSLEGGTNEKLFF. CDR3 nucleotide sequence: TGTGCCAGCAGCTTAGAGGGGGGCACTAATGAAAAACTGTTTTTT.

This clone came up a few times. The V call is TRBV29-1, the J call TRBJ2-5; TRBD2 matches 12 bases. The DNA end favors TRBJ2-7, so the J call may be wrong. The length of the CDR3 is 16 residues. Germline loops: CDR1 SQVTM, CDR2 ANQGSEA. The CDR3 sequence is CSVVLAGGPSSYEQYF. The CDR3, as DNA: TGCAGCGTTGTACTAGCGGGAGGTCCGAGCTCCTACGAGCAGTACTTC.

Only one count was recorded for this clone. In DNA, the CDR3 is TGTGCCAGCAGTCAGGCAGGAAATACGCAGTATTTT. It specifies CASSQAGNTQYF. The chain joins TRBV9 to TRBJ2-3; D remains unclear. The CDR3 is 12 amino acids. V shed 5 bases and J shed 7 bases, with 11 bases lying between them. Germline CDR1 is SGDLS and CDR2 is YYNGEE.

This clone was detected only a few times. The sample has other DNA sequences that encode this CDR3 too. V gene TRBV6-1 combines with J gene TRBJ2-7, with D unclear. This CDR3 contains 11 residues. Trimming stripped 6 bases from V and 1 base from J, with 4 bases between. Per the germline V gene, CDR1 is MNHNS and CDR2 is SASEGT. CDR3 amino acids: CASSRSYEQYF. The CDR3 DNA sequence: TGTGCCAGCAGCCGGTCCTACGAGCAGTACTTC.

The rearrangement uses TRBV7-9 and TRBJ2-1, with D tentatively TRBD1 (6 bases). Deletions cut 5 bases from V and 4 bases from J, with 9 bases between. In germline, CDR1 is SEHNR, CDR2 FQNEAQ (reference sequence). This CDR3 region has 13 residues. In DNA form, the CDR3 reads TGTGCCAGCAGCGCCGGACAGTACAATGAGCAGTTCTTC. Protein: CASSAGQYNEQFF. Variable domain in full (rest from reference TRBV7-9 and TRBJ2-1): DTGVSQNPRHKITKRGQNVTFRCDPISEHNRLYWYRQTLGQGPEFLTYFQNEAQLEKSRLLSDRFSAERPKGSFSTLEIQRTEQGDSAMYLCASSAGQYNEQFFGPGTRLTVL.

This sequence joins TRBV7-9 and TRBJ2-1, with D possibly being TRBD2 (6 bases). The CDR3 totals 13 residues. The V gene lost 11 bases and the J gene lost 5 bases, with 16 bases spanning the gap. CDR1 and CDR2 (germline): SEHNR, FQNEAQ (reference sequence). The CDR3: CAGGPGRHNEQFF. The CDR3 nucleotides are TGTGCCGGTGGGCCCGGGAGACACAATGAGCAGTTCTTC.

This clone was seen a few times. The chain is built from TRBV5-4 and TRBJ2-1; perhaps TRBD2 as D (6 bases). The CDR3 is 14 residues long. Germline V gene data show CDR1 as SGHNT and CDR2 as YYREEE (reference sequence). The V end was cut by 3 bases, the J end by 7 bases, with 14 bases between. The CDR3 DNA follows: TGTGCCAGCAGCTCCCCCGGGACTTCAAATGAGCAGTTCTTC. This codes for CASSSPGTSNEQFF.

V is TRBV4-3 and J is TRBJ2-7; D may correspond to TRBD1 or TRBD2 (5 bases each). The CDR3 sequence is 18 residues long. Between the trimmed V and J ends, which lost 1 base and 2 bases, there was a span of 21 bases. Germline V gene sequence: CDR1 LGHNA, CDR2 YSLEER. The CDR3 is CASSQGLLGTKGAYEQYF. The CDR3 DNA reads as TGCGCCAGCAGCCAAGGACTACTGGGAACCAAAGGGGCCTACGAGCAGTACTTC.

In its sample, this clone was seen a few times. Written as DNA, the CDR3 is TGTGCCAGCAGCTTGGGACAGTCGAACACTGAAGCTTTCTTT. This translates into CASSLGQSNTEAFF. The chain uses TRBV5-5 and TRBJ1-1, with a tentative D call TRBD1 (5 bases). CDR1 is SGHKS and CDR2 is YYEKEE in the germline V gene (reference sequence). The CDR3 runs to 14 residues. V dropped 0 bases and J dropped 1 base, with 7 bases sitting between them.

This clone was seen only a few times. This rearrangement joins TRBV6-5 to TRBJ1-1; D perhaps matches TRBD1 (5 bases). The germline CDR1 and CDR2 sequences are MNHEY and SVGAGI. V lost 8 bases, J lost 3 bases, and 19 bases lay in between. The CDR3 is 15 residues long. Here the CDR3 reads CASGRQRGVDTEAFF. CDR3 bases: TGTGCCAGCGGGAGGCAGAGGGGTGTCGACACTGAAGCTTTCTTT.

CDR3 amino acids: CASSPLGVSYEQYF. CDR3 coding DNA: TGTGCCAGCAGCCCCCTAGGGGTCTCCTACGAGCAGTACTTC. The chain combines TRBV11-2 with TRBJ2-7, with D tentatively TRBD1 (5 bases). V lost 5 bases to trimming and J lost 0 bases, with 11 bases between them. Germline CDR1 SGHAT, CDR2 FQNNGV. The CDR3 covers 14 residues.

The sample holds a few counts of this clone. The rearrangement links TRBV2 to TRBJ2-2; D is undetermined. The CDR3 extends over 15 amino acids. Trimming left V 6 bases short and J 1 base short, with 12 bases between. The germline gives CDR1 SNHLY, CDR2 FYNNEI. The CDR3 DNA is TGTGCCAGCAGGAACCGTATAATGAACACCGGGGAGCTGTTTTTT. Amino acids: CASRNRIMNTGELFF.

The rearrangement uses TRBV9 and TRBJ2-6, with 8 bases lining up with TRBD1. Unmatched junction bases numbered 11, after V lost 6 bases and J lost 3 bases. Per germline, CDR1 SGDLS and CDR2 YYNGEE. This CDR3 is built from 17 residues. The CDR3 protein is CASTAATQGVGANVLTF. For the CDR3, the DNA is TGTGCCAGCACCGCTGCGACACAGGGGGTTGGGGCCAACGTCCTGACTTTC.

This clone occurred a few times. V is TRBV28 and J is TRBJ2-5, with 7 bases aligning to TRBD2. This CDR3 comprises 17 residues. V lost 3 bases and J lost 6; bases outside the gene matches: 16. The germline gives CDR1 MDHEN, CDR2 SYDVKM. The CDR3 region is CASSFSFGGSRRKTQYF. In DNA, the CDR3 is TGTGCCAGCAGTTTCTCCTTCGGCGGGAGTAGGAGGAAGACCCAGTACTTC.

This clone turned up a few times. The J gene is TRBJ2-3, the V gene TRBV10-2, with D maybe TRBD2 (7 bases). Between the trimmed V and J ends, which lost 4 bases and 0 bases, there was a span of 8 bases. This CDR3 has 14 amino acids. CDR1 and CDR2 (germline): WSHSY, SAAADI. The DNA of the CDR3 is TGCGCCAGCAGTGCGGGGGGCAGCACAGATACGCAGTATTTT. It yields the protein CASSAGGSTDTQYF.

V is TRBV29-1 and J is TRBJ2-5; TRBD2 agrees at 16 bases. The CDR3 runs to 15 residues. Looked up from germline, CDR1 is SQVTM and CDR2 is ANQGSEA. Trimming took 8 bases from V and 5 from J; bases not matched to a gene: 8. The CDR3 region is CSLGGTSGRVETQYF. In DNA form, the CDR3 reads TGCAGCCTAGGCGGGACTAGCGGGAGGGTGGAGACCCAGTACTTC.